A single sample gave rise to the 23 T cell receptor beta chains below, sequenced in a study of vaccination and CD4 T cells after COVID-19. An Oncomine TCR Beta short-read assay was used to sequence the DNA from cultured CD4+ T cells. TCRdb passed the PCR reads through MiXCR, listing each CDR3 protein once. The top ten hold approximately 2.8% of the sample, which has tens of thousands of distinct CDR3 sequences, roughly three fifths seen once. The antigens for these receptors are not known. As for treatment: roughly 11-day PBMC culture with coronavirus spike peptide pools or control peptides (ViraFEST assay). The sequenced sample consisted of CD4+ T cells from blood, cultured in vitro. All receptors derive from a human donor who had recovered from COVID-19.

The chain joins TRBV21-1 to TRBJ2-1; the D call TRBD1 from the table was never checked on the DNA. TRBV21-1 is listed as a pseudogene. The CDR3 is made up of 14 amino acids. The CDR3, as DNA: TGTGCCACTCTGGGCGGGAGCTCCTACAATGAGCAGTTCTTC. Translating it yields CATLGGSSYNEQFF.

The rearrangement joins TRBV12-3 or TRBV12-4 to TRBJ1-6; 7 bases agree with TRBD1. The V gene end was trimmed by 5 bases and the J gene end by 7 bases; junction bases not matched to a gene: 5. This CDR3 region has 14 residues. CDR3 nucleotide sequence: TGTGCCAGCAGTCTCGGGACAGAGAATTCACCCCTCCACTTT. It encodes CASSLGTENSPLHF.

The rearrangement links TRBV7-2 to TRBJ1-3; D remains unclear. This CDR3 comprises 14 residues. Germline lookup yields CDR1 SGHTA and CDR2 FQGNSA. Deletions cut 1 base from V and 0 bases from J, with 4 bases between. The CDR3 sequence: CASSLGASGNTIYF. CDR3 in DNA: TGTGCCAGCAGCTTAGGAGCCTCTGGAAACACCATATATTTT.

The V gene is TRBV3-1, the J gene TRBJ1-2; 8 bases fit TRBD1. The J segment lost 4 bases and the V segment lost 2 bases, leaving 6 bases of the junction unmatched. CDR3 size: 15 residues. Germline V gene data show CDR1 as LGHDT and CDR2 as YNNKEL (reference sequence). CDR3 protein: CASSQRGTGGYGYTF. CDR3 DNA sequence: TGTGCCAGCAGCCAACGAGGTACAGGGGGCTATGGCTACACCTTC.

V and J are TRBV11-3 and TRBJ1-1; no reliable D call. The V gene's germline CDR1 is SGHNT and CDR2 YENEEA. V dropped 0 bases and J dropped 3 bases, with 11 bases sitting between them. This CDR3 has 15 residues. The CDR3 DNA reads as TGTGCCAGCAGCTTAGACCCGGGCTCCCACACTGAAGCTTTCTTT. Translated: CASSLDPGSHTEAFF.

This sequence joins TRBV6-5 and TRBJ1-1, with D unresolved. Germline V gene lookup returns CDR1 MNHEY and CDR2 SVGAGI. CDR3 length: 14 residues. V dropped 2 bases and J dropped 4 bases, with 11 bases sitting between them. For the CDR3, the DNA is TGTGCCAGCAGTTACAATCGCCCCAGCACTGAAGCTTTCTTT. As protein: CASSYNRPSTEAFF.

The chain uses TRBV5-1 and TRBJ1-2; D is possibly TRBD1 (6 bases). The CDR3 extends over 16 amino acids. V dropped 4 bases and J dropped 4 bases, with 20 bases sitting between them. CDR1 and CDR2 (germline): SGHRS, YFSETQ. CDR3 nucleotides: TGCGCCAGCAGCCCATCTCCCTCCTCAGGGGCCTATGGCTACACCTTC. It translates to CASSPSPSSGAYGYTF.

This clonotype came up a few times. V is TRBV20-1 and J is TRBJ2-3; possibly TRBD1 for D (5 bases). V was clipped by 0 bases and J by 2 bases, with 15 bases between them. Germline V gene sequence: CDR1 DFQATT, CDR2 SNEGSKA (reference sequence). The CDR3 is 16 amino acids. CDR3 sequence: CSARDVMRQNTDTQYF. The CDR3 region has the DNA TGCAGTGCTAGAGATGTAATGAGACAGAACACAGATACGCAGTATTTT.

The chain has TRBV20-1 and TRBJ2-2; TRBD2 matches at 8 bases. CDR1 is DFQATT, CDR2 SNEGSKA, per germline (reference sequence). Trimming removed 5 bases from V and 3 bases from J; junction bases left unmatched: 11. CDR3 length equals 16 residues. The CDR3 DNA reads TGCAGTGCTCTAAAACGGGGGGGGCGAGACACCGGGGAGCTGTTTTTT. Protein product: CSALKRGGRDTGELFF.

The V call is TRBV6-2 or TRBV6-3, the J call TRBJ1-5; D may be TRBD1 (6 bases). The V end lost 2 bases, the J end lost 6 bases, and 11 bases lay between the germline ends. Germline assignment: CDR1 MNHEY and CDR2 SVGEGT. The CDR3 has 14 residues. CDR3 protein: CASSYGGGGQPQHF. The CDR3 coding sequence is TGTGCCAGCAGTTACGGGGGCGGGGGTCAGCCCCAGCATTTT.

This chain uses TRBV12-3 or TRBV12-4 with TRBJ2-7; D perhaps matches TRBD2 (6 bases). The CDR3 has 15 amino acids. Trimming removed 8 bases at V and 7 bases at J, with 24 bases between. CDR3 nucleotides: TGTGCCAGCCTTTTCGAGGGTAAGGATCGGGGGGAGCAGTACTTC. Translating gives CASLFEGKDRGEQYF.

Notes on this clonotype: Its ends do not fully match the called genes, so a read error is possible. J is TRBJ1-1 and V is TRBV6-5; TRBD1 matches at 8 bases. Germline-derived CDR1 and CDR2 are MNHEY and SVGAGI. The CDR3 is made up of 14 amino acids. In DNA, the CDR3 is TGTGCCAACAGTTCTGACAGGGGCGACACTGAAGCTTTCTTT. Its protein is CANSSDRGDTEAFF.

CDR3 sequence: CSASSGGHNNSPLHF. The CDR3 DNA sequence: TGCAGTGCTAGTAGTGGTGGACACAATAATTCACCCCTCCACTTT. The V and J genes are TRBV20-1 and TRBJ1-6; the D gene is possibly TRBD1 (5 bases). The V gene's germline CDR1 is DFQATT and CDR2 SNEGSKA (reference sequence). The CDR3 sequence is 15 residues long. Trimming removed 3 bases at V and 5 bases at J, with 14 bases between.

V gene TRBV7-8 combines with J gene TRBJ2-2; D is tentatively TRBD1 or TRBD2 (5 bases each). V lost 5 bases, J lost 5 bases, and 9 bases lay in between. The CDR3 loop spans 13 amino acids. Germline V lookup: CDR1 SGHVS, CDR2 FQNEAQ. CDR3 amino acids: CASSPGPTGELFF. In DNA, the CDR3 is TGTGCCAGCAGCCCGGGACCAACCGGGGAGCTGTTTTTT.

The chain has TRBV20-1 and TRBJ2-3; possibly TRBD1 for D (5 bases). CDR1 DFQATT and CDR2 SNEGSKA come from the germline V gene (reference sequence). The CDR3 totals 12 residues. Trimming removed 6 bases from V and 4 bases from J, with 11 bases in between. CDR3 region: CSARRGADTQYF. CDR3 DNA: TGCAGTGCCAGAAGGGGCGCAGATACGCAGTATTTT.

The V call is TRBV20-1, the J call TRBJ1-1; 9 nucleotides match TRBD1. The CDR3 sequence is 15 residues long. Germline V gives CDR1 DFQATT, CDR2 SNEGSKA (reference sequence). V lost 1 base, J lost 5 bases, and 8 bases stayed unmatched. CDR3 protein: CSARAGQGRRTEAFF. The CDR3 DNA reads TGCAGTGCTAGAGCCGGACAGGGGCGGAGGACTGAAGCTTTCTTT.

This rearrangement joins TRBV11-3 to TRBJ2-7; possible D gene TRBD2, 6 bases. Germline V gene data show CDR1 as SGHNT and CDR2 as YENEEA. V was cut by 6 bases and J by 0 bases, with 15 bases left in between. This CDR3 contains 15 residues. This chain's CDR3 is CASRSGGEGSYEQYF. Here the CDR3 DNA reads TGTGCCAGCAGGTCCGGAGGGGAAGGCTCCTACGAGCAGTACTTC. The variable domain in full, with the rest retrieved from reference TRBV11-3 and TRBJ2-7, is EAGVVQSPRYKIIEKKQPVAFWCNPISGHNTLYWYLQNLGQGPELLIRYENEEAVDDSQLPKDRFSAERLKGVDSTLKIQPAELGDSAVYLCASRSGGEGSYEQYFGPGTRLTVT.

This chain joins TRBV6-4 and TRBJ2-2; 7 bases match TRBD1. The CDR3 spans 15 residues. CDR1 and CDR2 (germline): MRHNA, SNTAGT. V lost 0 bases to trimming and J lost 4 bases; unmatched junction nucleotides: 2. In nucleotides, the CDR3 is TGTGCCAGCAGTGACTCCGGACAGGTCACCGGGGAGCTGTTTTTT. Protein sequence: CASSDSGQVTGELFF.

This clonotype has a single count. The V gene is TRBV20-1, the J gene TRBJ1-1; no reliable D call. The CDR3 contains 13 residues. Trimming left V 6 bases short and J 0 bases short, with 11 bases between. The V gene's germline CDR1 is DFQATT and CDR2 SNEGSKA (reference sequence). CDR3 sequence reads: CSALTPMNTEAFF. The CDR3 coding sequence is TGCAGTGCCTTGACACCCATGAACACTGAAGCTTTCTTT.

The rearrangement uses TRBV10-3 and TRBJ1-6; 8 nucleotides agree with TRBD1. J gave up 9 bases and V 7 bases, and 8 bases lay outside the gene matches. Per germline, CDR1 ENHRY and CDR2 SYGVKD. The CDR3 runs to 14 residues. CDR3 nucleotide sequence: TGTGCCATCAATAGGACAGGGAGGGGTTCACCCCTCCACTTT. This sequence encodes CAINRTGRGSPLHF.

CDR3 region: CASSPRWTPDSNQPQHF. Here the CDR3 DNA reads TGTGCCAGCAGCCCGCGGTGGACTCCGGACAGCAATCAGCCCCAGCATTTT. This sequence joins TRBV7-8 and TRBJ1-5; D uncertain. Germline CDR1 and CDR2: SGHVS and FQNEAQ. The V end lost 5 bases, the J end lost 1 base, and 18 bases lay between the germline ends. The CDR3 is 17 amino acids.

J is TRBJ2-3 and V is TRBV7-6, with D possibly being TRBD2 (7 bases). The CDR3 length is 15 residues. The germline gives CDR1 SGHVS, CDR2 FNYEAQ. Trimming pared 5 bases from V and 3 bases from J, leaving 15 bases between. The CDR3 protein is CASSEGGSETDTQYF. DNA for the CDR3: TGTGCCAGCAGCGAGGGGGGGTCGGAAACAGATACGCAGTATTTT.

This chain links TRBV9 with TRBJ2-7, with 8 bases fitting TRBD2. The CDR3 covers 15 residues. V lost 4 bases to trimming and J lost 2 bases; unmatched junction nucleotides: 8. The germline CDR1 and CDR2 sequences are SGDLS and YYNGEE. The CDR3, as DNA: TGTGCCAGCAGCCCGGGCAGCGGGAGCCCCTACGAGCAGTACTTC. The encoded protein is CASSPGSGSPYEQYF.